This T cell receptor (beta chain) was profiled in a study of response to subunit inactivated influenza vaccine. One entry per CDR3 protein results from TCRdb running MiXCR on the RT-PCR reads. The sample has roughly 540,000 distinct CDR3 sequences, 20% to 25% seen once. The V gene end was trimmed by 6 bases and the J gene end by 7 bases; junction bases not matched to a gene: 8. Germline loops: CDR1 MNHNS, CDR2 SASEGT. This CDR3 contains 14 residues. The sample also formed part of further work on T cells expressing NK-cell markers. As that study records: UMIs accompanied the 5'RACE template switching by which TCR beta cDNA was made. With respect to HCMV, most of the eight sequenced donors were seropositive, and one was seronegative. Several experiments added an anti-gamma-delta TCR antibody to sort only alpha-beta TCR T cells. Dominant NKG2C+ clonotypes accounted for about 1.0-7.0% of CD8+ T cells in six donors. HCMV specificity of the expanded NKG2C+ T cell clones was not established.

The rearrangement joins TRBV6-1 to TRBJ1-5; 8 nucleotides line up with TRBD1. Material: CD4+ T cells sorted from PBMCs, obtained 11 to 12 days after vaccination. The TCR comes from a man aged 50-59 years who received an inactivated influenza vaccine. The CDR3 sequence is CASRPDRGIQPQHF. The DNA for the CDR3 is TGTGCCAGCAGGCCCGACAGGGGAATCCAGCCCCAGCATTTT.